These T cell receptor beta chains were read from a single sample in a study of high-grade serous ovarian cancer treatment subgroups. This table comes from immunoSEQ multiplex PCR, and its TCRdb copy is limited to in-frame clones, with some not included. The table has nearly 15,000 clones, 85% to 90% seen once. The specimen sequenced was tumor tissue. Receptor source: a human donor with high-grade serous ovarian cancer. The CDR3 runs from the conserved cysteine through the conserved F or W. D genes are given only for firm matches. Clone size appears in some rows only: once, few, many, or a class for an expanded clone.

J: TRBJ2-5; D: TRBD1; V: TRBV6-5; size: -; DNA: TGTGCCAGCAGCCTCGACAGGGAAGGGGAGACCCAGTACTTC; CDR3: CASSLDREGETQYF
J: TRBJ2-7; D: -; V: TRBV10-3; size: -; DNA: TGTGCCATCAGTGAGTCGAGGGGCTACGAGCAGTACTTC; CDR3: CAISESRGYEQYF
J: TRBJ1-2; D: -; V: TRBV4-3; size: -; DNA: TGCGCCAGCAGCCGAGAGTCTACAGGGTTCTATGGCTACACCTTC; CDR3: CASSRESTGFYGYTF
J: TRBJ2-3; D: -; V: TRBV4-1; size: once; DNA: TGCGCCAGCAGCCAAGTAGGTCTCGTCACAGATACGCAGTATTTT; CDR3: CASSQVGLVTDTQYF
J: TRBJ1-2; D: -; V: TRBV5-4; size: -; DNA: TGTGCCAGCAGCCTAGGGCGGGACTATGGCTACACCTTC; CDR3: CASSLGRDYGYTF
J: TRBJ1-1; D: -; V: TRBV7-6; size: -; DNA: TGTGCCAGCAGCCGAGGGCGAAGAGCTTTCTTT; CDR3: CASSRGRRAFF
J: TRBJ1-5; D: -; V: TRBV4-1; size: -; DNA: TGCGCCAGCAGCCAAGTGAGCTGGGGCAATCAGCCCCAGCATTTT; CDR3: CASSQVSWGNQPQHF
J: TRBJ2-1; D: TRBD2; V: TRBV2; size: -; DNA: TGTGCCAGCAGTCGGACTAGCGGGAGGAACCGGATAAATGAGCAGTTCTTC; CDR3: CASSRTSGRNRINEQFF
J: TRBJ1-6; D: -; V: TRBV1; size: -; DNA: TGCACCAGTTCCCCACACTGGGACGGTTCACCCCTCCACTTT; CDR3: CTSSPHWDGSPLHF
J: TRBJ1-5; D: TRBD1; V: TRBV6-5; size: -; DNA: TGTGCCAGCATGACAGGGGGCGGCAATCAGCCCCAGCATTTT; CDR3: CASMTGGGNQPQHF
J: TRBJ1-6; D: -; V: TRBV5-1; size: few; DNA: TGCGCCAGCAGCTTGACAGTTAGCTCCTATAATTCACCCCTCCACTTT; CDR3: CASSLTVSSYNSPLHF
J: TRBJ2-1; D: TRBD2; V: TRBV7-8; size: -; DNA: TGTGCCAGCAGCTTTAGCGGGGGGCTTAATGAGCAGTTCTTC; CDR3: CASSFSGGLNEQFF